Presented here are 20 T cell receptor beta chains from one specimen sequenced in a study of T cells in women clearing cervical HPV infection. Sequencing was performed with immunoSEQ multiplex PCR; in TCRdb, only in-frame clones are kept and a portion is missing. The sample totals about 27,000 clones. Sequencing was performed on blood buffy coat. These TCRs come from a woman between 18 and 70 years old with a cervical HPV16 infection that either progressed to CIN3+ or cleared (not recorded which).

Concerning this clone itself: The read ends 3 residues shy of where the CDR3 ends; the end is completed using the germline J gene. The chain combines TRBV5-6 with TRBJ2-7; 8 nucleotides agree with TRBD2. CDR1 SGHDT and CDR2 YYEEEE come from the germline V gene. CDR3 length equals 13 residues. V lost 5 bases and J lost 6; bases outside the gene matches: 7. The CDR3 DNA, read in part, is TGTGCCAGCAGGGGACTAGTCGGTGGCGAG. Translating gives CASRGLVGGE. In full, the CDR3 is CASRGLVGGEQYF.

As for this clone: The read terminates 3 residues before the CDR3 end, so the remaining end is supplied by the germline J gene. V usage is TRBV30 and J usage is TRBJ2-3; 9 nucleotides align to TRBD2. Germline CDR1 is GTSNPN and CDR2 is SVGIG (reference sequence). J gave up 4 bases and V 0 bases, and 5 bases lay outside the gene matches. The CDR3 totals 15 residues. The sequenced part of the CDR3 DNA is TGTGCCTGGAGTGTAACTAAGCGGGAGGCAGATACG. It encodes CAWSVTKREADT. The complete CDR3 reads CAWSVTKREADTQYF.

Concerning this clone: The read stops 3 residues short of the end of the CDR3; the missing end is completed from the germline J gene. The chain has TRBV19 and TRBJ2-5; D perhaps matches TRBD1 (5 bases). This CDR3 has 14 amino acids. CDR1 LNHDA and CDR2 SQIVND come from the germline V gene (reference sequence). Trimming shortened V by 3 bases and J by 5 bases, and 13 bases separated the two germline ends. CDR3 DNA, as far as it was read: TGTGCCAGTAGTATTTGGGGCACGACGGAGACC. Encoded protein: CASSIWGTTET. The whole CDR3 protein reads CASSIWGTTETQYF.

Incomplete CDR3 DNA: TGTGCCAGCAGCGAGGGACTAGCGGTCACAGATACG. Residues: CASSEGLAVTDT. From start to end, the CDR3 is CASSEGLAVTDTQYF. The V gene is TRBV2, the J gene TRBJ2-3; 11 nucleotides agree with TRBD2. The read ends 3 residues shy of where the CDR3 ends; the end is completed using the germline J gene. The CDR3 totals 15 residues. V was pared by 6 bases and J by 2 bases, with 4 bases of the junction left unmatched. Looked up from germline, CDR1 is SNHLY and CDR2 is FYNNEI.

The DNA read from the CDR3 is TGTGCCAGCAGTCCACAGGGCTACGAG. Protein sequence: CASSPQGYE. The entire CDR3 sequence reads CASSPQGYEQYF. The V call is TRBV12-3 or TRBV12-4, the J call TRBJ2-7, with D possibly TRBD1 on 6 matching bases. Read data end 3 residues before the CDR3 end; the end is taken from the germline J gene. The V end lost 5 bases, the J end lost 3 bases, and 8 bases lay between the germline ends. This CDR3 region has 12 residues.

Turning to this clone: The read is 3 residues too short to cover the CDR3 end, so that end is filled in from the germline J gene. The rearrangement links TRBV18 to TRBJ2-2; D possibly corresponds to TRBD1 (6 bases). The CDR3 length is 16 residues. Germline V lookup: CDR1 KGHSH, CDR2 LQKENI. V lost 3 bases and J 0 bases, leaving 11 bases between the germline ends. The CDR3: CASSPGQLANTGELFF. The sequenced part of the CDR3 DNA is TGTGCCAGCTCACCCGGACAGTTAGCGAACACCGGGGAG.

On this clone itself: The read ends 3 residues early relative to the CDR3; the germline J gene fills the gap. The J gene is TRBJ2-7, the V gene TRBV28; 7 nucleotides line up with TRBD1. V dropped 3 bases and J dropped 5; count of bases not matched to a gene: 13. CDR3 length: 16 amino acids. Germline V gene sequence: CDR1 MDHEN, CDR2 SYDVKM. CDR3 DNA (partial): TGTGCCAGCAGTTTGCTTGTGACAGGGTCGTTCCACGAG. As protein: CASSLLVTGSFHE. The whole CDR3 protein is CASSLLVTGSFHEQYF.

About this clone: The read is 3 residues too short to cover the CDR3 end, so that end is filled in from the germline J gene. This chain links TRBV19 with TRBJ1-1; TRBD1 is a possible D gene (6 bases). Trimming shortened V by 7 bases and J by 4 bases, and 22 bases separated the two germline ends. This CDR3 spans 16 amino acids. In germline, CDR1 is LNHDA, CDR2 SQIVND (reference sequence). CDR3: CASNLGAGEGVTEAFF. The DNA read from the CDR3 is TGTGCCAGTAATCTGGGGGCAGGGGAAGGAGTCACTGAA. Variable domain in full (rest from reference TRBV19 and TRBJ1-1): DGGITQSPKYLFRKEGQNVTLSCEQNLNHDAMYWYRQDPGQGLRLIYYSQIVNDFQKGDIAEGYSVSREKKESFPLTVTSAQKNPTAFYLCASNLGAGEGVTEAFFGQGTRLTVV.

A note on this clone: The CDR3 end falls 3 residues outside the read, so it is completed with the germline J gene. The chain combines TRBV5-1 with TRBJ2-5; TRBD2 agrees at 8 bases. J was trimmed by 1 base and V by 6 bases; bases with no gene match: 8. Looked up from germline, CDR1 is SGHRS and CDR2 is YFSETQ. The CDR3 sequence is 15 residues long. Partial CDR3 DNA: TGCGCCAGCAAGGCGGTAGCGGGAAGCCAAGAGACC. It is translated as CASKAVAGSQET. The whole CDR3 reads CASKAVAGSQETQYF.

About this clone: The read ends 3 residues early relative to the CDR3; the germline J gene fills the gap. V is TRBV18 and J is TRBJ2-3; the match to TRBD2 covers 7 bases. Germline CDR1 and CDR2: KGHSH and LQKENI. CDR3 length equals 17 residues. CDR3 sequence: CASSPRNRDYRGETQYF. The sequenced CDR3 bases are TGTGCCAGCTCACCACGAAACCGGGACTATCGGGGGGAGACG.

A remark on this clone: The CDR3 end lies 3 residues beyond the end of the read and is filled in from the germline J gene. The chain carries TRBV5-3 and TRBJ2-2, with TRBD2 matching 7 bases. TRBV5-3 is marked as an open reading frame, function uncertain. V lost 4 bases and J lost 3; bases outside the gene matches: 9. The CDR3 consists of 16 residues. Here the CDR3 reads CARSLIGGSDTGELFF. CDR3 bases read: TGTGCCAGAAGCCTCATCGGCGGGAGTGACACCGGGGAG.

The CDR3 region is CASSKTSGGKETQYF. The CDR3 DNA, read in part, is TGTGCCAGCAGCAAGACTAGCGGGGGGAAAGAGACG. V gene TRBV5-4 combines with J gene TRBJ2-3; 13 nucleotides align to TRBD2. The read stops 3 residues short of the end of the CDR3; the missing end is completed from the germline J gene. The CDR3 runs to 15 residues. Germline V lookup: CDR1 SGHNT, CDR2 YYREEE (reference sequence).

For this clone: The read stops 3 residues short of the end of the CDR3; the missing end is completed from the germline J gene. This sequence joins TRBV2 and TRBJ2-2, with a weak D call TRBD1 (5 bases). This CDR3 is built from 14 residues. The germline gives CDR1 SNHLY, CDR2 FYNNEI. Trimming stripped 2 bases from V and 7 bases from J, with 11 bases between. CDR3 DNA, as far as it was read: TGTGCCAGCAGTGAACAGGGCATCGGCGGGGAG. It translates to CASSEQGIGGE. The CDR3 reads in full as CASSEQGIGGELFF.

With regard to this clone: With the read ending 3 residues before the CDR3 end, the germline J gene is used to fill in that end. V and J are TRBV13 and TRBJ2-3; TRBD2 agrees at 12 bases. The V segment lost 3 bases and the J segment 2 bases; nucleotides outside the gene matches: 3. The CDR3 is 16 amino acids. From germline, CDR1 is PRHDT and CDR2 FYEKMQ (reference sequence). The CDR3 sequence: CASSLRLAGATDTQYF. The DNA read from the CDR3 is TGTGCCAGCAGCTTGAGACTAGCGGGAGCCACAGATACG.

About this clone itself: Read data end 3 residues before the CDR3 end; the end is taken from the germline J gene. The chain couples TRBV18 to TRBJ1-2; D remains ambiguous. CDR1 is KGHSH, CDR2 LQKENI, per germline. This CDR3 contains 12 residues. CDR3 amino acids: CASSPDTYDYTF. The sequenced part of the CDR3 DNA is TGTGCCAGCTCACCAGACACCTACGAC.

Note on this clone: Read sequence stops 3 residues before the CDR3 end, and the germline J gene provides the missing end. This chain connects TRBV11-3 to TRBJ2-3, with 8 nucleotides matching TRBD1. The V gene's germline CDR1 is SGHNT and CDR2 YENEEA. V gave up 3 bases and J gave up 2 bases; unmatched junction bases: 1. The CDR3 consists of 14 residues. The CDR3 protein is CASSLGQDTDTQYF. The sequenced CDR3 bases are TGTGCCAGCAGCTTGGGACAGGACACAGATACG.

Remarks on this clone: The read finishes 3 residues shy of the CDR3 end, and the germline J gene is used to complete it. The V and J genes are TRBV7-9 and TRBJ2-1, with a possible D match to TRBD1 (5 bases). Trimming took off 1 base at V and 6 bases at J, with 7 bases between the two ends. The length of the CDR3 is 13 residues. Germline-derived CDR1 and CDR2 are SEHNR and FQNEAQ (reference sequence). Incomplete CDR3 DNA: TGTGCCAGCAGCTTAGGGGGCCTCAATGAG. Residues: CASSLGGLNE. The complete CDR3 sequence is CASSLGGLNEQFF.

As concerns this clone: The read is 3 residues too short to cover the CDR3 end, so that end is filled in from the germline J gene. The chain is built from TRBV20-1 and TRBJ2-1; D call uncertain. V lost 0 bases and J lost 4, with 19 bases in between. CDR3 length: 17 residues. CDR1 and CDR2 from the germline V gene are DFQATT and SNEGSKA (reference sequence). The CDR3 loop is CSARDGGIPSQYNEQFF. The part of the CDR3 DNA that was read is TGCAGTGCTAGAGATGGCGGAATCCCCTCCCAATACAATGAG.

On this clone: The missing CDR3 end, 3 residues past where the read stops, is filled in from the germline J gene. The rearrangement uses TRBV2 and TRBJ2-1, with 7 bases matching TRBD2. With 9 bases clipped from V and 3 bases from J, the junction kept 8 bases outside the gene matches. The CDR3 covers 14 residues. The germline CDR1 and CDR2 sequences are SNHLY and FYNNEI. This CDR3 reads CARGGAGSYNEQFF. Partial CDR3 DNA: TGTGCCAGGGGAGGAGCGGGAAGCTACAATGAG.

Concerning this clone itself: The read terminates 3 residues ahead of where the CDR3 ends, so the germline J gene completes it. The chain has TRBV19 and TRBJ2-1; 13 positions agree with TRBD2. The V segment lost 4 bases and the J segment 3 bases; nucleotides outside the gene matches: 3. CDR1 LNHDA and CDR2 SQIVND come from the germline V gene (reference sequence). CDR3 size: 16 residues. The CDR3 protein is CASSTRTSGSYNEQFF. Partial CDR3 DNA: TGTGCCAGTAGTACTCGGACTAGCGGGAGCTACAATGAG.